This TCR beta chain derives from a study of shared clonotypes between healthy human individuals. This clone was found a few times. Its antigen is undetermined. Other nucleotide sequences from this sample produce the same CDR3. Assay used: immunoSEQ multiplex PCR; TCRdb lists only in-frame clones, some missing. The sample lists a few million clones, around 90% occurring once. Germline CDR1 ENHRY, CDR2 SYGVKD. The J segment lost 4 bases and the V segment lost 10 bases, leaving 5 bases of the junction unmatched. The CDR3 is 13 amino acids. Overall study results and limits: Naive subsets tended to show greater estimated richness than memory subsets.

This rearrangement joins TRBV10-3 to TRBJ2-2; 8 nucleotides match TRBD2. This clonotype was obtained from a man aged 18 to 30 in good health. The sample taken for sequencing was naive CD4+ T cells sorted from blood. The subset here: CD45RA+ positively selected. DNA for the CDR3: TGTGCCACGGGACTAGGTGGCACCGGGGAGCTGTTTTTT. This codes for CATGLGGTGELFF.